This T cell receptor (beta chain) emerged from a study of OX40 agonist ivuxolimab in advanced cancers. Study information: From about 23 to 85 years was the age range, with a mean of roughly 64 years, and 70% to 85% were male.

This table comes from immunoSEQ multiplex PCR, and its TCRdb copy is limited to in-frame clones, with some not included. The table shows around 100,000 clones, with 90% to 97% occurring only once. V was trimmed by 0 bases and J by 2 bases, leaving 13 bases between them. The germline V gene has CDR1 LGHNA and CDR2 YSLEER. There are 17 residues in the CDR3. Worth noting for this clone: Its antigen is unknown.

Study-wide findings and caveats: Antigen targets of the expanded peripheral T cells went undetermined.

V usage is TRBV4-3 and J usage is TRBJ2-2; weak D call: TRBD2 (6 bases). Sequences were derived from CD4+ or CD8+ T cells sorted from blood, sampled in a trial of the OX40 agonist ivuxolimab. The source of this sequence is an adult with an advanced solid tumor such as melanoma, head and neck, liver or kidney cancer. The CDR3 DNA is TGCGCCAGCAGCCAAGAGGAGGGCGGAAGAAACACCGGGGAGCTGTTTTTT. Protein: CASSQEEGGRNTGELFF.